This TCR beta chain came from a study of OX40 agonist ivuxolimab in advanced cancers. TCRdb keeps only in-frame clones here, not all; method: immunoSEQ multiplex PCR. Among 70,000 or so clones listed, around 81% were seen once. CDR1 MNHNS and CDR2 SASEGT come from the germline V gene. The CDR3 length is 15 residues. Germline trimming cut 3 bases from V and 6 bases from J; bases unmatched to any gene: 6. The chain employs TRBV6-1 and TRBJ2-1; 9 nucleotides match TRBD2. The source material was CD4+ or CD8+ T cells sorted from blood, sampled in a trial of the OX40 agonist ivuxolimab. The TCR was taken from an adult with an advanced solid tumor such as melanoma, head and neck, liver or kidney cancer. Here the CDR3 reads CASSDKAGGPNEQFF. The CDR3 DNA sequence: TGTGCCAGCAGTGATAAGGCGGGGGGGCCCAATGAGCAGTTCTTC.